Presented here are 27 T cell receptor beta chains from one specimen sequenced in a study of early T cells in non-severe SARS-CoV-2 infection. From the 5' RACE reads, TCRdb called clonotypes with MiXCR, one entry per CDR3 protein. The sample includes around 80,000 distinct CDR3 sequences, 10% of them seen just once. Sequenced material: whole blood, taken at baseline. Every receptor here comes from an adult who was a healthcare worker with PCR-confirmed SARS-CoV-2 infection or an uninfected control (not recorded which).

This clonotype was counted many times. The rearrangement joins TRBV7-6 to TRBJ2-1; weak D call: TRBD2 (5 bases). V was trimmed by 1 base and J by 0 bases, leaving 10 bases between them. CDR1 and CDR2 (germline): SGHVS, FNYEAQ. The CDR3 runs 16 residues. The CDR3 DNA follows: TGTGCCAGCAGCTTAGTGGCTAGCTCCTCCTACAATGAGCAGTTCTTC. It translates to CASSLVASSSYNEQFF.

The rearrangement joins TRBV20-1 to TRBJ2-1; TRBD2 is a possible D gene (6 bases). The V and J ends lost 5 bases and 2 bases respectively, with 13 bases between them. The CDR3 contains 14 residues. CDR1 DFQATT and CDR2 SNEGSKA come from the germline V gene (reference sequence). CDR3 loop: CSAPSGVTYNEQFF. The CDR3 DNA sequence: TGCAGTGCTCCCTCGGGGGTAACCTACAATGAGCAGTTCTTC.

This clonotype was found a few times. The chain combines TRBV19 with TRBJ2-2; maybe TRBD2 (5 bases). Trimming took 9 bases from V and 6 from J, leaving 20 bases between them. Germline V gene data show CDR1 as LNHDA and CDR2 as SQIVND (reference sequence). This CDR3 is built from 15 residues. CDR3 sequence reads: CASSFGDIRPGELFF. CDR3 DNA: TGTGCCAGCAGCTTCGGGGATATAAGGCCCGGGGAGCTGTTTTTT.

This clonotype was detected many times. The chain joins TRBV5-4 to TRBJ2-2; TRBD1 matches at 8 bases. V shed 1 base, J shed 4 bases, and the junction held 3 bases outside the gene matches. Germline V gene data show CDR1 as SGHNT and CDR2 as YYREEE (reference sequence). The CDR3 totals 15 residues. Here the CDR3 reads CASSLQGASTGELFF. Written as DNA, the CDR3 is TGTGCCAGCAGCTTGCAGGGGGCGAGCACCGGGGAGCTGTTTTTT. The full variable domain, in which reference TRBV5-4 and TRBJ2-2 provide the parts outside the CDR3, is ETGVTQSPTHLIKTRGQQVTLRCSSQSGHNTVSWYQQALGQGPQFIFQYYREEENGRGNFPPRFSGLQFPNYSSELNVNALELDDSALYLCASSLQGASTGELFFGEGSRLTVL.

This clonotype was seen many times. Here the CDR3 DNA reads TGTGCCAGCAGCGGATCGGACAGCACAGATACGCAGTATTTT. This codes for CASSGSDSTDTQYF. The chain carries TRBV7-8 and TRBJ2-3; D is unresolved. The CDR3 is made up of 14 amino acids. Germline loops: CDR1 SGHVS, CDR2 FQNEAQ. V dropped 5 bases and J dropped 0 bases, with 9 bases sitting between them.

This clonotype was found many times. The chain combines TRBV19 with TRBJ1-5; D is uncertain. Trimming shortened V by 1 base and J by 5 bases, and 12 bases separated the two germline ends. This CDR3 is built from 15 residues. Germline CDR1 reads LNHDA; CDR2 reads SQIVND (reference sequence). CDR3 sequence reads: CASSIATLSYQPQHF. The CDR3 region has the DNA TGTGCCAGTAGTATAGCTACACTTAGTTATCAGCCCCAGCATTTT.

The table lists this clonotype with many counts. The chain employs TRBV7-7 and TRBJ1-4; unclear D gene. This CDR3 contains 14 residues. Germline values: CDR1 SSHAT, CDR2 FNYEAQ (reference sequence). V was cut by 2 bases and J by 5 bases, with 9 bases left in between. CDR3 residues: CASSLSMGNEKLFF. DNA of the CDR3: TGTGCCAGCAGCTTATCGATGGGAAATGAAAAACTGTTTTTT.

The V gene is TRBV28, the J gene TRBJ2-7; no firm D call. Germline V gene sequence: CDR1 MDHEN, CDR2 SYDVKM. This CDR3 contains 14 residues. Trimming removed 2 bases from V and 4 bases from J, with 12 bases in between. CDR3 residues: CASSLRYAKYEQYF. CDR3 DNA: TGTGCCAGCAGTTTACGGTATGCGAAGTACGAGCAGTACTTC. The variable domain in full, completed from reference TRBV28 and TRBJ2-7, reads DVKVTQSSRYLVKRTGEKVFLECVQDMDHENMFWYRQDPGLGLRLIYFSYDVKMKEKGDIPEGYSVSREKKERFSLILESASTNQTSMYLCASSLRYAKYEQYFGPGTRLTVT.

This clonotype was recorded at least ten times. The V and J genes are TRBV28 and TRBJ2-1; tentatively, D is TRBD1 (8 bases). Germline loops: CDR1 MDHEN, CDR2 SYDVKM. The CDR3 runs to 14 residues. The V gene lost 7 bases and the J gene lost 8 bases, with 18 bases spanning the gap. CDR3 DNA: TGTGCCAGCACCCTCGGACAGGGAGGGCATGAGCAGTTCTTC. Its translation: CASTLGQGGHEQFF. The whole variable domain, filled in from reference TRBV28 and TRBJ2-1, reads DVKVTQSSRYLVKRTGEKVFLECVQDMDHENMFWYRQDPGLGLRLIYFSYDVKMKEKGDIPEGYSVSREKKERFSLILESASTNQTSMYLCASTLGQGGHEQFFGPGTRLTVL.

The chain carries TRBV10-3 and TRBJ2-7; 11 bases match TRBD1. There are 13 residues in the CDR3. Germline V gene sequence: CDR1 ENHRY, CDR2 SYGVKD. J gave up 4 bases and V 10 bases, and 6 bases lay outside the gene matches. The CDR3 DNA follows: TGTGCCACTAAGGACAGGGGGCTTTACGAGCAGTACTTC. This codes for CATKDRGLYEQYF.

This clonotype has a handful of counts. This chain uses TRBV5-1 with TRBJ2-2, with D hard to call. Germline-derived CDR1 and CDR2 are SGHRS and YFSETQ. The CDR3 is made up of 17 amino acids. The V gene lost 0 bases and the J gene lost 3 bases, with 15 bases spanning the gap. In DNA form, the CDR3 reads TGCGCCAGCAGCTTGGTTTTCGCACGATATTACACCGGGGAGCTGTTTTTT. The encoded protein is CASSLVFARYYTGELFF.

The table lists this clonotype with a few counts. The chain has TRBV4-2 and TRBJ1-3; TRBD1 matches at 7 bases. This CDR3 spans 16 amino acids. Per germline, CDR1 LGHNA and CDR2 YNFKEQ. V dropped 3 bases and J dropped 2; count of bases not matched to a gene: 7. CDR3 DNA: TGTGCCAGCAGCCAGCCAGGGGGGGACCCTGGAAACACCATATATTTT. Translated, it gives CASSQPGGDPGNTIYF.

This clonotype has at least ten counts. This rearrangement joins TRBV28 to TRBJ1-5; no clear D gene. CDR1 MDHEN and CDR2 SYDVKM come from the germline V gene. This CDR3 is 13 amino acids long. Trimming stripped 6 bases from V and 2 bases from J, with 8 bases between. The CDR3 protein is CASSLLGNQPQHF. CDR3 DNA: TGTGCCAGCAGCCTGTTGGGCAATCAGCCCCAGCATTTT.

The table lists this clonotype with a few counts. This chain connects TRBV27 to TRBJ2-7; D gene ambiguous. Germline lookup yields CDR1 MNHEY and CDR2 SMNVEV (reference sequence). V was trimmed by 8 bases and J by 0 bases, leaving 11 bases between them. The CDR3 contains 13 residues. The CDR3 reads CASGPLSSYEQYF. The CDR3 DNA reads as TGTGCCAGCGGACCTCTCTCCTCCTACGAGCAGTACTTC.

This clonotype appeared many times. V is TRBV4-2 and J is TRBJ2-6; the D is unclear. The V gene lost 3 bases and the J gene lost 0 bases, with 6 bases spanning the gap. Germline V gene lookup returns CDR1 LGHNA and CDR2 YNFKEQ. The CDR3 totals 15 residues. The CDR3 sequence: CASSHEASGANVLTF. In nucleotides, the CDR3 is TGTGCCAGCAGCCACGAGGCCTCTGGGGCCAACGTCCTGACTTTC.

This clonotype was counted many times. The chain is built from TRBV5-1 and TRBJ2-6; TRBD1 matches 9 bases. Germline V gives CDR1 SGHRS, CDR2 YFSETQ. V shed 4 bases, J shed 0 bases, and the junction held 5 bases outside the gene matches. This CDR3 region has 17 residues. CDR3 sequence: CASSQDRGPSGANVLTF. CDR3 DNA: TGCGCCAGCAGCCAGGACAGGGGACCCTCTGGGGCCAACGTCCTGACTTTC.

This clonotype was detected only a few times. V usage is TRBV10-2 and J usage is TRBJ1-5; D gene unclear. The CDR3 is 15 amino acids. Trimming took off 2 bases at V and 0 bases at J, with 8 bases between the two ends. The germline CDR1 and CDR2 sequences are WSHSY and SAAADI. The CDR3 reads CASSEGPYSNQPQHF. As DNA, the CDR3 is TGCGCCAGCAGTGAGGGACCCTATAGCAATCAGCCCCAGCATTTT.

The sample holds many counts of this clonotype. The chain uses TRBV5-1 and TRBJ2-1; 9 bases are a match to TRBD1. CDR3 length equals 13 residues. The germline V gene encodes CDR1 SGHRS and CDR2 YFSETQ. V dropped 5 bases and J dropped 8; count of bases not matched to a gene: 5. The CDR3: CASRRDRADEQFF. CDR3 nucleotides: TGCGCCAGCAGGCGGGACAGGGCCGATGAGCAGTTCTTC.

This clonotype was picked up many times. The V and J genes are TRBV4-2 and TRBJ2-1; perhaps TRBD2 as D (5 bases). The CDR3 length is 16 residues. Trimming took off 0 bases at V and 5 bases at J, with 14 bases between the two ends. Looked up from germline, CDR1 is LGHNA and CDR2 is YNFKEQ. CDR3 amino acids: CASSQDEGDPNNEQFF. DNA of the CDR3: TGTGCCAGCAGCCAAGATGAGGGAGACCCAAACAATGAGCAGTTCTTC.

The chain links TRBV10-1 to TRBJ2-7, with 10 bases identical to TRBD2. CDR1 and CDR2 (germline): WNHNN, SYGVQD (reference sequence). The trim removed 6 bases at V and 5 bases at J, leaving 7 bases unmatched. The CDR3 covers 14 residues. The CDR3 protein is CASSRTSGKNEQYF. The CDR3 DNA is TGCGCCAGCAGCCGTACTAGCGGGAAGAACGAGCAGTACTTC.

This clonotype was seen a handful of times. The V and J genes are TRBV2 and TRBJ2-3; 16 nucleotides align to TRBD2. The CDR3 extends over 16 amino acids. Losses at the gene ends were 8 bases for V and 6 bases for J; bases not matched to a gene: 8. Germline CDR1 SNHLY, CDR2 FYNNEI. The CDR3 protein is CASGLGTSGRGDTQYF. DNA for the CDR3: TGTGCCAGCGGTCTCGGGACTAGCGGGAGGGGCGATACGCAGTATTTT.

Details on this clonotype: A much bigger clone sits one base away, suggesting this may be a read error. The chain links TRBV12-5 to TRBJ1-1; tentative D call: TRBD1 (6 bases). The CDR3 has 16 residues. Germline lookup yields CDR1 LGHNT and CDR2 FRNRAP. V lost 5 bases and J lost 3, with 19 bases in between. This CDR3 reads CASGQGFSGMDTEAFF. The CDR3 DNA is TGTGCTAGTGGTCAGGGGTTTAGTGGGATGGACACTGAAGCTTTCTTT.

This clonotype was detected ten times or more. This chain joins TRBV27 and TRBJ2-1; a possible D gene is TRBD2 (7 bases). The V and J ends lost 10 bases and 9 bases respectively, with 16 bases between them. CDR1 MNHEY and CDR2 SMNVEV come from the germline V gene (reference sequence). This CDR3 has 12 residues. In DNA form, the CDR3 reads TGTGCCACCGAGGGGGGGAGATCTGAGCAGTTCTTC. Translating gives CATEGGRSEQFF.

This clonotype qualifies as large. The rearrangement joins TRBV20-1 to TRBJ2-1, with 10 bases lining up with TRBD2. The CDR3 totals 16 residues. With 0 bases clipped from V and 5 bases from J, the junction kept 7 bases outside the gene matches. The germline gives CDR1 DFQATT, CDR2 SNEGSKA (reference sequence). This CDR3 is CSARDLGAGGDNEQFF. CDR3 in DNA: TGCAGTGCTAGAGATCTAGGAGCGGGAGGGGACAATGAGCAGTTCTTC.

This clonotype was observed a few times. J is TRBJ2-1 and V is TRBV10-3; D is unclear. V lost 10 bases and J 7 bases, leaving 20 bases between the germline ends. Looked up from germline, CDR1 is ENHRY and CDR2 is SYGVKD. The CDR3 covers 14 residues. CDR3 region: CASRTLSDANEQFF. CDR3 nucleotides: TGTGCCAGCCGAACCCTCTCCGACGCGAATGAGCAGTTCTTC.

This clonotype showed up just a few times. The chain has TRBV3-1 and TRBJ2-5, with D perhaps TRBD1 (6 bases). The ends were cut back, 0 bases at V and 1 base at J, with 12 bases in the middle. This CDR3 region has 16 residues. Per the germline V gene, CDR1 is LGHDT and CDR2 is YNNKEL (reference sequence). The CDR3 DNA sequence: TGTGCCAGCAGCCAAGATGGTGGGGGCCTCCAAGAGACCCAGTACTTC. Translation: CASSQDGGGLQETQYF.

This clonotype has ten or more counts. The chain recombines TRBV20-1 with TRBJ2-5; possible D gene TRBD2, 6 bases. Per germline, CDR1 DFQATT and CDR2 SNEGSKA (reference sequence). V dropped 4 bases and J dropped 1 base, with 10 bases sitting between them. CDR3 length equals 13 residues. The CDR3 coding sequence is TGCAGTGCTATGGGAGCGGGCCAAGAGACCCAGTACTTC. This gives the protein CSAMGAGQETQYF.